This record covers a single T cell receptor beta chain. Random hexamers were used to reverse transcribe 0.5 to 1 ug of RNA. An immunoSEQ multiplex PCR generated amplified TCR beta CDR3 products spanning 54 Vbeta and 13 Jbeta. A single record per CDR3 protein comes from TCRdb applying MiXCR to the immunoSEQ multiplex PCR reads. The repertoire holds about 140,000 distinct CDR3 sequences, with 94% as singletons. The source of the sample is a study of CD8 T cells in Susac syndrome. The CDR3 has 13 amino acids. V shed 0 bases and J shed 6 bases, with 9 bases lying between them. Germline CDR1 GTSNPN, CDR2 SVGIG (reference sequence).

Sequencing was done on a sample of CD8+ T cells from PBMCs. The chain uses TRBV30 and TRBJ2-1; possibly TRBD1 for D (5 bases). The sequence was collected from a human donor in good health. The CDR3 sequence: CAWSVIGANEQFF. As DNA, the CDR3 is TGTGCCTGGAGTGTAATAGGGGCCAATGAGCAGTTCTTC.